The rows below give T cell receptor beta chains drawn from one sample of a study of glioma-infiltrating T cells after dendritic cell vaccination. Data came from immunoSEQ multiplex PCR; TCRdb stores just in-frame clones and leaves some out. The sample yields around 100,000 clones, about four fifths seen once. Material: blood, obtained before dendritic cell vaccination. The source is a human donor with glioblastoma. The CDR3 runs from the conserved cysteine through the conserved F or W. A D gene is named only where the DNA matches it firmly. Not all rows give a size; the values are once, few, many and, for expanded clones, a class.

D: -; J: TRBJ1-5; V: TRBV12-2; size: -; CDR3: CASRLLRGSNQPQHF; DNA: TGTGCAAGTCGCTTATTACGGGGTAGCAATCAGCCCCAGCATTTT
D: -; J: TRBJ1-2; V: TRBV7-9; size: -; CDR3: CASSLGQVSNYGYTF; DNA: TGTGCCAGCAGCTTAGGGCAGGTTTCTAACTATGGCTACACCTTC
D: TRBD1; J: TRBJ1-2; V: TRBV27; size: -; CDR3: CASSLRTGYNLNYGYTF; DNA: TGTGCCAGCAGTCTCCGGACAGGCTATAATCTTAACTATGGCTACACCTTC
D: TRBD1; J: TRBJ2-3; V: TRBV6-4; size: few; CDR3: CASSVGGGDTQYF; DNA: TGTGCCAGCAGTGTAGGGGGCGGGGATACGCAGTATTTT
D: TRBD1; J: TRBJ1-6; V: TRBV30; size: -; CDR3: CAWSAPDRGFSPLHF; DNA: TGTGCCTGGAGTGCCCCGGACAGGGGATTTTCACCCCTCCACTTT
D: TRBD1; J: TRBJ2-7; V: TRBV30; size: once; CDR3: CAWRQGGTGSYEQYF; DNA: TGTGCCTGGAGGCAGGGCGGGACAGGATCCTACGAGCAGTACTTC
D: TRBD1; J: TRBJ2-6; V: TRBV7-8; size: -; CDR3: CASSSTLSRDRGQGANVLTF; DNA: TGTGCCAGCAGCTCAACCCTCTCCCGGGACAGGGGGCAAGGGGCCAACGTCCTGACTTTC
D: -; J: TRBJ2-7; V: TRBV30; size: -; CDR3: CAGGRVLEQYF; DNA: TGTGCCGGGGGCAGGGTTCTCGAGCAGTACTTC
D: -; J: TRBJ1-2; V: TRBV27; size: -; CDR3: CASAGGGNYGYTF; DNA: TGTGCCAGCGCGGGGGGGGGAAACTATGGCTACACCTTC
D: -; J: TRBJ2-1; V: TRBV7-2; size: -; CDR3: CASSKRRSEQFF; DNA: TGTGCCAGCAGTAAACGTCGGAGTGAGCAGTTCTTC